A single sample gave rise to the 9 T cell receptor beta chains below, sequenced in a study of OX40 agonist ivuxolimab in advanced cancers. Clones were read by immunoSEQ multiplex PCR, and TCRdb kept only the in-frame ones, dropping some. The repertoire holds under 85,000 clones, with around 85% as singletons. Sequenced material: CD4+ or CD8+ T cells sorted from blood, taken in a trial of the OX40 agonist ivuxolimab. Every receptor here comes from an adult with an advanced solid tumor such as melanoma, head and neck, liver or kidney cancer.

CDR3 in DNA: TGTGCCAGCAGCGTAGGGACGAGTGTCTCCTACAATGAGCAGTTCTTC. As protein: CASSVGTSVSYNEQFF. This chain uses TRBV9 with TRBJ2-1, with unresolved D. The CDR3 totals 16 residues. Germline CDR1 is SGDLS and CDR2 is YYNGEE. The V end was cut by 0 bases, the J end by 0 bases, with 10 bases between.

The J gene is TRBJ2-5, the V gene TRBV27, with D perhaps TRBD1 (6 bases). The CDR3 has 16 amino acids. Germline CDR1 is MNHEY and CDR2 is SMNVEV (reference sequence). Trimming removed 2 bases from V and 5 bases from J, with 18 bases in between. CDR3 sequence reads: CASSLRASTGQETQYF. The CDR3 bases are TGTGCCAGCAGTTTAAGGGCTTCGACTGGACAGGAGACCCAGTACTTC.

V gene TRBV2 combines with J gene TRBJ2-6; D may match TRBD1 or TRBD2 (6 bases each). Trimming shortened V by 7 bases and J by 2 bases, and 12 bases separated the two germline ends. The CDR3 loop spans 15 amino acids. The germline CDR1 and CDR2 sequences are SNHLY and FYNNEI. As DNA, the CDR3 is TGTGCCAGCAACTTCGGGGGCGCTGGGGCCAACGTCCTGACTTTC. It codes for CASNFGGAGANVLTF.

This clone has only a few counts. The chain uses TRBV4-1 and TRBJ1-3; D may be TRBD1 (5 bases). Trimming shortened V by 1 base and J by 3 bases, and 7 bases separated the two germline ends. The germline V gene encodes CDR1 MGHRA and CDR2 YSYEKL. This CDR3 spans 14 amino acids. The CDR3 region has the DNA TGCGCCAGCAGCCAAGGGGGCTTTGGAAACACCATATATTTT. The encoded protein is CASSQGGFGNTIYF.

The genes are TRBV5-1 and TRBJ2-5; D may correspond to TRBD1 or TRBD2 (5 bases each). Trimming removed 0 bases from V and 5 bases from J, with 8 bases in between. The germline CDR1 and CDR2 sequences are SGHRS and YFSETQ. This CDR3 spans 13 amino acids. CDR3 nucleotide sequence: TGCGCCAGCAGCTTGGGGGGACCTGAGACCCAGTACTTC. Its protein is CASSLGGPETQYF.

This chain joins TRBV19 and TRBJ1-5; tentative D call: TRBD1 (5 bases). This CDR3 has 14 amino acids. The V end was cut by 4 bases, the J end by 9 bases, with 16 bases between. Germline V gene data show CDR1 as LNHDA and CDR2 as SQIVND (reference sequence). The CDR3 here is CASSTGDDNWPQHF. The CDR3 DNA is TGTGCCAGTAGTACGGGGGACGACAATTGGCCCCAGCATTTT.

The gene calls are TRBV7-9 and TRBJ1-2; D unresolved. V was cut by 3 bases and J by 2 bases, with 13 bases left in between. Germline V gene data show CDR1 as SEHNR and CDR2 as FQNEAQ (reference sequence). The CDR3 totals 15 residues. CDR3 amino acids: CASSLGTSDNYGYTF. CDR3 sequence (DNA): TGTGCCAGCAGCTTGGGAACGTCGGACAACTATGGCTACACCTTC.

This clone has just a few counts. The chain is built from TRBV15 and TRBJ2-3; D is undetermined. Germline-derived CDR1 and CDR2 are LNHNV and YYDKDF (reference sequence). V lost 4 bases to trimming and J lost 0 bases, with 2 bases between them. This CDR3 spans 12 amino acids. CDR3: CATSKSTDTQYF. CDR3 nucleotides: TGTGCCACCAGCAAGAGCACAGATACGCAGTATTTT.

This chain links TRBV4-2 with TRBJ2-5; 7 nucleotides align to TRBD2. The J call could be wrong; TRBJ2-7 is a better fit for the DNA end. CDR3 length: 15 residues. Looked up from germline, CDR1 is LGHNA and CDR2 is YNFKEQ. CDR3 loop: CASSSGRVSSYEQYF. DNA of the CDR3: TGTGCCAGCAGCTCTGGGAGGGTGAGCTCCTACGAGCAGTACTTC.